Below, 9 T cell receptor beta chains from the same sample are listed, as sequenced in a study of blood T cell repertoires in COVID-19 (TCRdb year 2020). Library prep was done by the immunoSEQ multiplex PCR assay. The table was pulled from immuneACCESS by TCRdb, which kept in-frame rearrangements only. Such tables lose some clones; where checked, under half of the loss comes from unresolved V genes, and the rest has no known cause. The sample table lists under 50,000 clones, 60% to 85% of them with a count of one. The ten largest make up 23% of the sample. The sequenced sample was peripheral blood. Receptor source: an older man with acute or convalescent COVID-19.

The chain carries TRBV3-1 (or the pseudogene TRBV3-2) and TRBJ1-2; 9 bases align to TRBD1. Germline V lookup: CDR1 LGHDT, CDR2 YNNKEL (reference sequence). The J segment lost 8 bases and the V segment lost 0 bases, leaving 4 bases of the junction unmatched. CDR3 size: 14 residues. Here the CDR3 reads CASSQDPDRGGYTF. The CDR3 DNA follows: TGTGCCAGCAGCCAAGATCCGGACAGGGGAGGCTACACCTTC.

The rearrangement joins TRBV5-1 to TRBJ1-3; 8 bases are a match to TRBD1. V gave up 1 base and J gave up 0 bases; unmatched junction bases: 6. This CDR3 has 17 residues. Germline CDR1 reads SGHRS; CDR2 reads YFSETQ. Here the CDR3 DNA reads TGCGCCAGCAGCTTGTTTGGGGGACAGGCCTCTGGAAACACCATATATTTT. This translates into CASSLFGGQASGNTIYF.

J is TRBJ2-7 and V is TRBV10-3; D remains ambiguous. Germline CDR1 and CDR2: ENHRY and SYGVKD. This CDR3 is built from 13 residues. Trimming stripped 0 bases from V and 6 bases from J, with 9 bases between. CDR3 sequence reads: CAISESESGEQYF. As DNA, the CDR3 is TGTGCCATCAGTGAGTCGGAGAGTGGCGAGCAGTACTTC.

The chain couples TRBV11-2 to TRBJ2-7; D gene unclear. The ends were cut back, 1 base at V and 2 bases at J, with 9 bases in the middle. Germline CDR1 and CDR2: SGHAT and FQNNGV. The CDR3 consists of 14 residues. The CDR3 nucleotides read TGTGCCAGCAGCTTAGCTATCAAGCCCTACGAGCAGTACTTC. Translated: CASSLAIKPYEQYF. Full variable domain (rest looked up from reference TRBV11-2 and TRBJ2-7): EAGVAQSPRYKIIEKRQSVAFWCNPISGHATLYWYQQILGQGPKLLIQFQNNGVVDDSQLPKDRFSAERLKGVDSTLKIQPAKLEDSAVYLCASSLAIKPYEQYFGPGTRLTVT.

The chain combines TRBV7-9 with TRBJ1-3; 7 bases are shared with TRBD1. The CDR3 totals 16 residues. Germline V CDR1 and CDR2: SEHNR, FQNEAQ (reference sequence). V gave up 9 bases and J gave up 0 bases; unmatched junction bases: 11. In DNA, the CDR3 is TGTGCCAGTAACAGGGGAATGATGGGCTCTGGAAACACCATATATTTT. Residues: CASNRGMMGSGNTIYF.

The chain uses TRBV6-6 and TRBJ2-1; 8 nucleotides line up with TRBD2. Germline V gene data show CDR1 as MNHNY and CDR2 as SVGAGI (reference sequence). With 6 bases clipped from V and 4 bases from J, the junction kept 5 bases outside the gene matches. The CDR3 is 14 amino acids. CDR3: CASSRGGLYNEQFF. DNA of the CDR3: TGTGCCAGCAGCCGCGGGGGGCTGTACAATGAGCAGTTCTTC.

This clone showed up just a few times. This chain uses TRBV9 with TRBJ2-2; maybe TRBD2 (6 bases). Germline values: CDR1 SGDLS, CDR2 YYNGEE. CDR3 length: 15 amino acids. The germline V and J ends were trimmed by 6 bases and 2 bases, with 14 bases remaining between them. CDR3 DNA sequence: TGTGCCAGCACCCCCGGGAGACCCAACACCGGGGAGCTGTTTTTT. Translated: CASTPGRPNTGELFF.

A few counts support this clone. The rearrangement links TRBV28 to TRBJ1-2; TRBD1 is a possible D gene (6 bases). V shed 4 bases and J shed 4 bases, with 16 bases lying between them. Germline values: CDR1 MDHEN, CDR2 SYDVKM. This CDR3 has 15 residues. The CDR3 bases are TGTGCCAGCAGTTCCATTATGACAGGCCTCTATGGCTACACCTTC. This translates into CASSSIMTGLYGYTF.

This clone has more than one count but fewer than ten. This sequence joins TRBV6-6 and TRBJ2-7; TRBD1 is a possible D gene (7 bases). CDR1 is MNHNY and CDR2 is SVGAGI in the germline V gene (reference sequence). The CDR3 runs to 14 residues. Trimming took 10 bases from V and 2 from J, leaving 18 bases between them. In DNA, the CDR3 is TGTGCCACCCGAGAGAGCAGGGGGGCCTACGAGCAGTACTTC. Translating it yields CATRESRGAYEQYF.